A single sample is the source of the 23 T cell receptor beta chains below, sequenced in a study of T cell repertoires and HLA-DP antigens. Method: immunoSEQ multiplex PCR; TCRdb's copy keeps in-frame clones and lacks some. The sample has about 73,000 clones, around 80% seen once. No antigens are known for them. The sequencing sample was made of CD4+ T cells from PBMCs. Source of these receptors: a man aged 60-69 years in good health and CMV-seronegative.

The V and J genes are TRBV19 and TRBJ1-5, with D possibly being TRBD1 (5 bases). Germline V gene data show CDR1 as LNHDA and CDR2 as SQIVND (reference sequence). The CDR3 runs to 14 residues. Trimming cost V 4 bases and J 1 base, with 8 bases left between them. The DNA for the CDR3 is TGTGCCAGTAGTACACAGGAGAGCAATCAGCCCCAGCATTTT. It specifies CASSTQESNQPQHF. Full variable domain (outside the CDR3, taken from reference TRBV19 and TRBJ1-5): DGGITQSPKYLFRKEGQNVTLSCEQNLNHDAMYWYRQDPGQGLRLIYYSQIVNDFQKGDIAEGYSVSREKKESFPLTVTSAQKNPTAFYLCASSTQESNQPQHFGDGTRLSIL.

The CDR3 region has the DNA TGTGCCAGCTCACCATCAGGAGGGAACTACGAGCAGTACTTC. Its protein is CASSPSGGNYEQYF. The rearrangement joins TRBV18 to TRBJ2-7; a weak D match, TRBD2 (6 bases). V dropped 2 bases and J dropped 3 bases, with 11 bases sitting between them. Germline V gene lookup returns CDR1 KGHSH and CDR2 LQKENI. The CDR3 runs to 14 residues.

The CDR3 DNA follows: TGTGCCAGTAGCACGACAGGGACCCCTGGAAACACCATATATTTT. Translating gives CASSTTGTPGNTIYF. The chain employs TRBV19 and TRBJ1-3; TRBD1 aligns across 7 bases. J gave up 2 bases and V 6 bases, and 7 bases lay outside the gene matches. CDR1 and CDR2 (germline): LNHDA, SQIVND (reference sequence). There are 15 residues in the CDR3.

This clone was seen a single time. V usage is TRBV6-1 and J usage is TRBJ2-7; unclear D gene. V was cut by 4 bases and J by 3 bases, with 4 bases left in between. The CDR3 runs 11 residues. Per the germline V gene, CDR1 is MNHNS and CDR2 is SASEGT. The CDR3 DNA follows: TGTGCCAGCAGTGGGCTCTACGAGCAGTACTTC. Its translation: CASSGLYEQYF.

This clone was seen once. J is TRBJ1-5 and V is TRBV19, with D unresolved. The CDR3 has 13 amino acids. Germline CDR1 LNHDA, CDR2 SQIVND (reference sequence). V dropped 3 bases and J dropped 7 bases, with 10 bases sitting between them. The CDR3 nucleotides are TGTGCCAGTAGTATCGGGCGGGGACAGCCCCAGCATTTT. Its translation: CASSIGRGQPQHF.

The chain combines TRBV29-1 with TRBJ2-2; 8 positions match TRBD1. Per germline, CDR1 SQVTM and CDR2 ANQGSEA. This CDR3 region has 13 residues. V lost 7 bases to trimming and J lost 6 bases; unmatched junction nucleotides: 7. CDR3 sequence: CSAPGQVSGELFF. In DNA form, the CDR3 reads TGCAGCGCACCGGGACAGGTATCCGGGGAGCTGTTTTTT.

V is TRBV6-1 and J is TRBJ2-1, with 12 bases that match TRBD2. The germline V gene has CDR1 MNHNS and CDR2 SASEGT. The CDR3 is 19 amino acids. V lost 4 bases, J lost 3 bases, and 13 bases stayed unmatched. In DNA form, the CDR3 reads TGTGCCAGCAGTGCCCTGGCTAGCGGGAGGGGGAGGGACTACAATGAGCAGTTCTTC. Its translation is CASSALASGRGRDYNEQFF.

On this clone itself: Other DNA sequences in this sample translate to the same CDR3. CDR3 nucleotides: TGTGCCAGCAGCTCCGCCCGGGCCACCAGGGGCACAGATACGCAGTATTTT. Translated: CASSSARATRGTDTQYF. The chain joins TRBV5-4 to TRBJ2-3, with D possibly being TRBD1 (5 bases). The germline V gene encodes CDR1 SGHNT and CDR2 YYREEE (reference sequence). This CDR3 has 17 amino acids. V lost 3 bases and J lost 1, with 18 bases in between.

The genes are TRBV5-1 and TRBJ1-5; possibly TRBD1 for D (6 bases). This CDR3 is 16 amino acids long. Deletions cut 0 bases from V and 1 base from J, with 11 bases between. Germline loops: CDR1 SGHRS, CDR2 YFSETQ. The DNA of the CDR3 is TGCGCCAGCAGCTTGGCCGGGGGGCCGAGCAATCAGCCCCAGCATTTT. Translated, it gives CASSLAGGPSNQPQHF.

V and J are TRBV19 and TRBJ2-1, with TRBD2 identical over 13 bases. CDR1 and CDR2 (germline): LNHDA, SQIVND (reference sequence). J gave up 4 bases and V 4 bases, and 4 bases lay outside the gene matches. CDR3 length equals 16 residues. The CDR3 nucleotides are TGTGCCAGTAGTACGCTACTAGCGGGGGGGTACAATGAGCAGTTCTTC. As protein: CASSTLLAGGYNEQFF.

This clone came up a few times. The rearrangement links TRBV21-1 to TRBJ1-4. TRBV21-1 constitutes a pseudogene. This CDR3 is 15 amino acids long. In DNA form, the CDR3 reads TGTGCCAGCAAAGGCCCCCCGGTGCTGAATGAAAAACTGTTTTTT. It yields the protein CASKGPPVLNEKLFF.

In nucleotides, the CDR3 is TGTGCCAGCAGCTTAGAAGGGCCACAGTTCTTC. This translates into CASSLEGPQFF. The genes are TRBV7-9 and TRBJ2-1; D is ambiguous. The CDR3 length is 11 residues. Germline loops: CDR1 SEHNR, CDR2 FQNEAQ (reference sequence). V was shortened by 1 base and J by 13 bases, with 8 bases between the two germline ends. Combining the CDR3 with reference TRBV7-9 and TRBJ2-1 gives the whole variable domain DTGVSQNPRHKITKRGQNVTFRCDPISEHNRLYWYRQTLGQGPEFLTYFQNEAQLEKSRLLSDRFSAERPKGSFSTLEIQRTEQGDSAMYLCASSLEGPQFFGPGTRLTVL.

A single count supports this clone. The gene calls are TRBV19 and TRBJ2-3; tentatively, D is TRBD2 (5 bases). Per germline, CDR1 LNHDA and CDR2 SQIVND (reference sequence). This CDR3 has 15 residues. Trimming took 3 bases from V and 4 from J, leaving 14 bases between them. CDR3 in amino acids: CASSILGLGADTQYF. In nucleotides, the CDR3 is TGTGCCAGTAGTATTTTAGGGCTGGGAGCAGATACGCAGTATTTT.

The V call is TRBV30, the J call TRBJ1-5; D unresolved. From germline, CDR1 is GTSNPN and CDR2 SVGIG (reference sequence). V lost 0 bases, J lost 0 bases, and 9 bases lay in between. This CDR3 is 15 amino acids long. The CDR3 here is CAWSVGGYSNQPQHF. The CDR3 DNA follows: TGTGCCTGGAGTGTAGGCGGTTATAGCAATCAGCCCCAGCATTTT.

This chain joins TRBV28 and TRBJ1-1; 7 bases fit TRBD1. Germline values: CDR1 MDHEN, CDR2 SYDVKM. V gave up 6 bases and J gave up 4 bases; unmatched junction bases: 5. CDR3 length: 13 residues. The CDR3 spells CASRPGGTTEAFF. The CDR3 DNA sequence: TGTGCCAGCAGGCCAGGGGGTACCACTGAAGCTTTCTTT.

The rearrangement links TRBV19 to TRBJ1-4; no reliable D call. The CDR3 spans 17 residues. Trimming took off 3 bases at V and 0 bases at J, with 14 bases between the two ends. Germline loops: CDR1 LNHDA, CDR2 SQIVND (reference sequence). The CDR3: CASSMATRMATNEKLFF. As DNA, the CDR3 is TGTGCCAGTAGTATGGCGACTAGGATGGCAACTAATGAAAAACTGTTTTTT.

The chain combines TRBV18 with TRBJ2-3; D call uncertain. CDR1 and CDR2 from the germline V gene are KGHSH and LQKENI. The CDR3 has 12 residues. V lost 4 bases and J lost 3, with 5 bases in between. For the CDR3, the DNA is TGTGCCAGCTCACTCGGAACAGATACGCAGTATTTT. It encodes CASSLGTDTQYF.

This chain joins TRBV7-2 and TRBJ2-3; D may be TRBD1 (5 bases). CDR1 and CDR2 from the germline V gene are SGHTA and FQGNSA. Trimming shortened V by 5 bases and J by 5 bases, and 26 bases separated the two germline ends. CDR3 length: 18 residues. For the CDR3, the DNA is TGTGCCAGCAGCCGAAAGTGGGGTGGGGCAGCCCCCGGAGATACGCAGTATTTT. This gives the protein CASSRKWGGAAPGDTQYF.

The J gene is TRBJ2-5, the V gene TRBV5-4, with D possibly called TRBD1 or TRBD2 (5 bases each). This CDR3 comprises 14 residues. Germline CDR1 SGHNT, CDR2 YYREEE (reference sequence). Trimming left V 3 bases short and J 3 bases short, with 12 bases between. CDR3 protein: CASSSGTIKETQYF. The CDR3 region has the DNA TGTGCCAGCAGCTCCGGGACGATCAAAGAGACCCAGTACTTC.

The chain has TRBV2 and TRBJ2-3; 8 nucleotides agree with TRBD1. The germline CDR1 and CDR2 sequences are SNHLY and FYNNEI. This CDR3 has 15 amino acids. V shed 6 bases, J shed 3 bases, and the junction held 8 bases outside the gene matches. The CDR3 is CASRQTQGETDTQYF. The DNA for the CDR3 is TGTGCCAGCAGACAAACACAGGGGGAGACAGATACGCAGTATTTT. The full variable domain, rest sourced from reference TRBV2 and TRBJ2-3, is EPEVTQTPSHQVTQMGQEVILRCVPISNHLYFYWYRQILGQKVEFLVSFYNNEISEKSEIFDDQFSVERPDGSNFTLKIRSTKLEDSAMYFCASRQTQGETDTQYFGPGTRLTVL.

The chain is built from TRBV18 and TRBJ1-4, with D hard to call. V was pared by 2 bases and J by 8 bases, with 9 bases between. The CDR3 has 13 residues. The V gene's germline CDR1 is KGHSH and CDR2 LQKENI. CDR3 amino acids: CASSPGVTEKLFF. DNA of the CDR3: TGTGCCAGCTCACCAGGGGTCACCGAAAAACTGTTTTTT.

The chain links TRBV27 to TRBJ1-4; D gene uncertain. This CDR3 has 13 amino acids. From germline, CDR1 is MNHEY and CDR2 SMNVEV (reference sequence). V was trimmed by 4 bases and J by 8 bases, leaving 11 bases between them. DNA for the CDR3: TGTGCCAGCAGTTGGACGGTTGGGGAAAAACTGTTTTTT. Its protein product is CASSWTVGEKLFF.

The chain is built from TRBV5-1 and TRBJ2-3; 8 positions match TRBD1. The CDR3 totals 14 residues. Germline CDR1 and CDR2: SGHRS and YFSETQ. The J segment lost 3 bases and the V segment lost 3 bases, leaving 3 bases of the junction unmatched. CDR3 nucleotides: TGCGCCAGCAGCTCCCAGGGGGCAACAGATACGCAGTATTTT. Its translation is CASSSQGATDTQYF.